This is a list of T cell receptor beta chains from one sample in a study of CD4 T cells in relation to SARS-CoV-2 and coronaviruses. Only in-frame clones appear in the TCRdb table, and some are missing; sequencing was by immunoSEQ multiplex PCR. The sample has 22,000 or so clones, just over 65% seen once. The antigens of these receptors remain unknown. Sequenced: CD4+ T cells from PBMCs, cultured in vitro. Every receptor here comes from a human donor in good health. Both conserved end residues are part of each CDR3. The order of the fields is D gene, J gene, clone size, V gene, CDR3 protein, CDR3 DNA. A D gene is named only where the DNA matches it firmly. Clone size is stated in some rows and not others, as once, few, many or a class when expanded.

TRBD1	TRBJ2-2	-	TRBV6-5	CAAQTGTAASGELFF	TGTGCCGCCCAGACTGGGACAGCGGCCTCCGGGGAGCTGTTTTTT
-	TRBJ1-1	few	TRBV7-9	CASSLRGTEAFF	TGTGCCAGCAGCTTAAGGGGGACTGAAGCTTTCTTT
TRBD1	TRBJ1-1	-	TRBV18	CASSPGTAKTEAFF	TGTGCCAGCTCACCCGGGACAGCGAAAACTGAAGCTTTCTTT
-	TRBJ1-1	-	TRBV30	CAWSAVLRSTEAFF	TGTGCCTGGAGTGCGGTCCTACGATCCACTGAAGCTTTCTTT
-	TRBJ2-5	once	TRBV5-1	CASSERWAGETQYF	TGCGCCAGCAGCGAACGGTGGGCAGGGGAGACCCAGTACTTC
-	TRBJ1-1	-	TRBV27	CASSSNGGTEAFF	TGTGCCAGCAGTTCAAACGGTGGCACTGAAGCTTTCTTT
TRBD2	TRBJ2-1	-	TRBV6-5	CASSYFNSGSGNEQFF	TGTGCCAGCAGTTATTTTAACAGCGGGAGTGGGAATGAGCAGTTCTTC
-	TRBJ1-2	-	TRBV2	CASSASNTGNGYTF	TGTGCCAGCAGTGCCTCAAACACGGGGAATGGCTACACCTTC
TRBD2	TRBJ2-1	-	TRBV6-2/TRBV6-3	CASSYAGESGEQFF	TGTGCCAGCAGTTACGCGGGGGAGAGTGGCGAGCAGTTCTTC
-	TRBJ2-5	-	TRBV29-1	CSVALQQETQYF	TGCAGCGTTGCGTTACAGCAAGAGACCCAGTACTTC
-	TRBJ2-7	-	TRBV4-1	CASSQEGWGGGVGFYEQYF	TGCGCCAGCAGCCAAGAAGGTTGGGGGGGCGGGGTAGGGTTCTACGAGCAGTACTTC
-	TRBJ2-7	-	TRBV9	CASGSESSYEQYF	TGTGCCAGCGGGTCGGAGAGCTCCTACGAGCAGTACTTC
-	TRBJ1-6	-	TRBV3-1/TRBV3-2	CASSQVLGTPHSPLHF	TGTGCCAGCAGCCAAGTTTTGGGGACACCCCATTCACCCCTCCACTTT
TRBD2	TRBJ2-1	-	TRBV5-1	CASSFTSGRLTYNEQFF	TGCGCCAGCAGCTTCACTAGCGGGAGATTGACCTACAATGAGCAGTTCTTC
-	TRBJ2-1	-	TRBV7-2	CASSLASGPDHEQFF	TGTGCCAGCAGCTTAGCTTCCGGCCCTGACCATGAGCAGTTCTTC
-	TRBJ2-5	-	TRBV25-1	CASQSEGRGRQETQYF	TGTGCCAGCCAGTCGGAGGGTCGAGGCCGCCAAGAGACCCAGTACTTC
-	TRBJ2-3	-	TRBV2	CASSGVQGFLDTQYF	TGTGCCAGCAGTGGGGTACAGGGTTTTTTAGATACGCAGTATTTT
TRBD2	TRBJ2-1	-	TRBV6-6	CASSSLGTSGNEQFF	TGTGCCAGCAGTTCGCTAGGGACTAGCGGTAATGAGCAGTTCTTC
TRBD2	TRBJ2-3	few	TRBV2	CASSRLAGGLTTDTQYF	TGTGCCAGCAGTCGACTAGCGGGGGGCCTCACGACAGATACGCAGTATTTT
TRBD2	TRBJ2-7	once	TRBV7-2	CASSLVRGRGYEQYF	TGTGCCAGCAGCTTAGTGCGCGGGAGGGGCTACGAGCAGTACTTC
-	TRBJ1-2	-	TRBV28	CASSSQGWGSKGYGYTF	TGTGCCAGCAGTTCACAGGGATGGGGTTCTAAAGGGTATGGCTACACCTTC
-	TRBJ2-3	-	TRBV5-1	CASSIGLRATTADTQYF	TGCGCCAGCAGCATCGGTTTGCGAGCAACTACGGCAGATACGCAGTATTTT
-	TRBJ1-2	once	TRBV5-1	CASSVSKEGGHGYTF	TGCGCCAGCAGCGTATCAAAGGAAGGGGGGCATGGCTACACCTTC
-	TRBJ1-5	-	TRBV10-3	CAISEGGHLNQPQHF	TGTGCCATCAGTGAGGGGGGGCACCTCAATCAGCCCCAGCATTTT
-	TRBJ1-2	few	TRBV3-1/TRBV3-2	CASSTDSLNYGYTF	TGTGCCAGCAGCACTGACAGCCTTAACTATGGCTACACCTTC
-	TRBJ2-3	-	TRBV4-3	CASSQEGRSTDTQYF	TGCGCCAGCAGCCAAGAGGGACGTAGCACAGATACGCAGTATTTT